This T cell receptor (beta chain) is from a study of blood T cell repertoires in COVID-19. Study information: COVID-19 samples from acute and convalescent phases originated in the United States, Italy and Spain. T cells, B-cell-depleted T cells, or PBMCs supplied cDNA or gDNA.

The ends lost 0 bases at V and 8 bases at J; junction bases unmatched: 9. The CDR3 is 15 residues long. Germline lookup yields CDR1 KGHSH and CDR2 LQKENI. In the source study's methods: Amplification of reference gene primers provided the estimated nucleated cell counts. The repertoire was sequenced with immunoSEQ multiplex PCR; TCRdb's copy has only in-frame clones and lacks some. V, J and clone size were drawn from that table, and D and trimming were deduced from the DNA. The table lists around 100,000 clones, over 75% of them singletons. The sequenced sample was peripheral blood. This TCR derives from a human donor in a cohort sampled during active or convalescent COVID-19. This rearrangement joins TRBV18 to TRBJ1-2, with 7 bases identical to TRBD1. CDR3 coding DNA: TGTGCCAGCTCACCACCCAAGGGGGCAAGTGGGGGCTACACCTTC. It yields the protein CASSPPKGASGGYTF.